The source of this T cell receptor (beta chain) is a study of T cell clonality in common variable immunodeficiency. Overall study results and limits: CVID subjects showed higher TCRbeta clonality than healthy controls. In common variable immunodeficiency, TCR beta chains reportedly carried fewer deletions and N-nucleotide insertions.

Clones were read by immunoSEQ multiplex PCR, and TCRdb kept only the in-frame ones, dropping some. The repertoire consists of about 44,000 clones, none detected only once. This clone was seen ten or more times. Its cognate antigen is unknown. Specimen: peripheral blood mononuclear cells. This clonotype originated in a person aged 18 to 75 in good health.

This chain's CDR3 is CSVLGRSGSTEAFF. Incomplete CDR3 DNA: TGCAGCGTTCTGGGGCGGTCTGGGAGCACTGAA. V and J are TRBV29-1 and TRBJ1-1; a possible D gene is TRBD1 (5 bases). The observed sequence ends 3 residues before the CDR3 terminus, with the missing tail filled in from the germline J gene. CDR1 SQVTM and CDR2 ANQGSEA come from the germline V gene. The CDR3 length is 14 residues. Between the trimmed V and J ends, which lost 5 bases and 4 bases, there was a span of 17 bases.